These 2 T cell receptor beta chains originate from one sample sequenced in a study of blood T cell repertoires in COVID-19. Clones were read by immunoSEQ multiplex PCR, and TCRdb kept only the in-frame ones, dropping some. The sample records 200,000 to 250,000 clones, 85% to 90% being singletons. The sequenced sample was peripheral blood. These receptors were taken from a man aged 18 to 30 with active or convalescent COVID-19.

The genes are TRBV30 and TRBJ2-1; 11 nucleotides agree with TRBD2. The CDR3 covers 14 residues. The germline CDR1 and CDR2 sequences are GTSNPN and SVGIG (reference sequence). The V gene end was trimmed by 3 bases and the J gene end by 12 bases; junction bases not matched to a gene: 10. Here the CDR3 reads CAWSETGTSGWQFF. In nucleotides, the CDR3 is TGTGCCTGGAGCGAAACCGGGACTAGCGGCTGGCAGTTCTTC.

The chain has TRBV10-1 and TRBJ2-7; TRBD2 aligns across 13 bases. CDR3 length: 12 residues. Germline values: CDR1 WNHNN, CDR2 SYGVQD (reference sequence). The V segment lost 10 bases and the J segment 6 bases; nucleotides outside the gene matches: 3. The CDR3 DNA reads TGCGCCACCGGGACTAGCGGGACCGAGCAGTACTTC. Its protein product is CATGTSGTEQYF.